The 32 T cell receptor delta chains listed next were all sequenced from one sample in a study of gamma-delta chains in newborns, infants, children. TCRdb re-called the reads using CATT. The data show more than 7,500 delta-chain clones, approximately 24% seen once. The material sequenced was blood. These receptors were collected from a child who was a newborn, infant or young child, either healthy, febrile or measles-vaccinated (not recorded which).

This clone was seen only a few times. One end of the junction is discordant with germline, which a read error may explain. Other DNA sequences in the same sample also yield this CDR3. The genes are TRDV2 and TRDJ1; D remains unclear. Germline values: CDR1 GEAIGNYY, CDR2 EKD. The CDR3 length is 13 residues. The DNA of the CDR3 is TGTGCCTGTGACACCTTGTTGGGCGATAAGCTCATCTTT. Encoded protein: CACDTLLGDKLIF.

In its sample, this clone was seen a few times. This could be a read error, since a much larger clone is one nucleotide away. The chain links TRDV2 to TRDJ1, with 8 bases that match TRDD3. This CDR3 is built from 21 residues. After removal of 1 base from V and 0 bases from J, the junction contained 21 bases not matched to a gene. CDR1 and CDR2 (germline): GEAIGNYY, EKD. CDR3 loop: CACDTLGIQNNGEPHTDKLIF. CDR3 nucleotides: TGTGCCTGTGACACTCTGGGGATACAAAATAACGGCGAACCCCACACCGATAAACTCATCTTT.

This clone was seen a handful of times. This same CDR3 is encoded by further DNA sequences in the sample. V and J are TRDV2 and TRDJ1; D may be TRDD3 (5 bases). Trimming removed 1 base at V and 3 bases at J, with 23 bases between. The CDR3 has 18 residues. Germline V gene lookup returns CDR1 GEAIGNYY and CDR2 EKD. CDR3 sequence reads: CACDTVRGPTQGPDKLIF. The CDR3 coding sequence is TGTGCCTGTGACACGGTCCGGGGGCCAACGCAGGGGCCCGATAAACTCATCTTT.

There are a few counts of this clone. Just one base apart from a much larger clone, this may be a read error. The chain has TRDV2 and TRDJ1; 7 bases are a match to TRDD3. The trim removed 1 base at V and 1 base at J, leaving 8 bases unmatched. The CDR3 has 16 amino acids. CDR1 is GEAIGNYY and CDR2 is EKD in the germline V gene. The CDR3 sequence is CACDTPGDFTTDKLIF. Here the CDR3 DNA reads TGTGCCTGTGACACTCCGGGGGATTTCACCACCGATAAACTCATCTTT.

This clone was observed a handful of times. The rearrangement links TRDV2 to TRDJ1, with a tentative D call TRDD3 (6 bases). V gave up 0 bases and J gave up 2 bases, with 12 bases separating them. This CDR3 has 15 amino acids. The germline CDR1 and CDR2 sequences are GEAIGNYY and EKD. The CDR3 DNA sequence: TGTGCCTGTGACACCCTGGGGTCGGAGACCGATAAACTCATCTTT. Protein sequence: CACDTLGSETDKLIF.

This clone has a handful of counts. This chain links TRDV2 with TRDJ1; 12 nucleotides agree with TRDD3. With V trimmed by 3 bases and J by 4 bases, 14 bases remained unmatched. In germline, CDR1 is GEAIGNYY, CDR2 EKD. CDR3 length equals 18 residues. This CDR3 is CACDSLLGDTLRGDKLIF. The CDR3 DNA sequence: TGTGCCTGTGACTCTCTACTGGGGGATACCCTAAGAGGCGATAAACTCATCTTT.

The gene calls are TRDV1 and TRDJ1; 9 bases are a match to TRDD3. V shed 4 bases, J shed 1 base, and the junction held 37 bases outside the gene matches. Germline V gene lookup returns CDR1 TSWWSYY and CDR2 QGS. This CDR3 has 26 amino acids. CDR3: CALGGLSGSMGDRTGGAEWATDKLIF. In DNA, the CDR3 is TGTGCTCTTGGGGGCCTTTCGGGGAGTATGGGGGATAGAACTGGGGGAGCGGAGTGGGCCACCGATAAACTCATCTTT.

This clone was seen only a few times. A much larger clone differs by one base, so this may be a read error. CDR3 DNA sequence: TGTGCCTGTGACCTACTGGGGTCTGGCAGAAAAAGGAACACCGATAAACTCATCTTT. The encoded protein is CACDLLGSGRKRNTDKLIF. The rearrangement joins TRDV2 to TRDJ1, with 7 bases lining up with TRDD3. The V and J ends lost 3 bases and 0 bases, in that order; junction bases with no gene match: 18. The CDR3 contains 19 residues. Per the germline V gene, CDR1 is GEAIGNYY and CDR2 is EKD.

This chain joins TRDV2 and TRDJ1; 11 bases are shared with TRDD3. This CDR3 is built from 16 residues. Per the germline V gene, CDR1 is GEAIGNYY and CDR2 is EKD. Trimming took 0 bases from V and 3 from J; bases not matched to a gene: 5. The CDR3 bases are TGTGCCTGTGACACCCTGGGGGATACTTATTCCGATAAACTCATCTTT. Translation: CACDTLGDTYSDKLIF.

In regard to this clone: The junction and the germline gene differ at one end; a read error may be behind it. CDR3: CAWDTLGDTAVDKLIF. The CDR3, as DNA: TGTGCCTGGGACACGCTGGGGGATACGGCCGTCGATAAACTCATCTTT. The chain recombines TRDV2 with TRDJ1; TRDD3 aligns across 12 bases. From germline, CDR1 is GEAIGNYY and CDR2 EKD. This CDR3 comprises 16 residues.

As regards this clone: Germline is not matched at one junction end, which may reflect a read error. This sample also contains other DNA sequences that code for the same CDR3. The chain carries TRDV2 and TRDJ1; 7 bases match TRDD3. This CDR3 is 17 amino acids long. The germline gives CDR1 GEAIGNYY, CDR2 EKD. CDR3 nucleotides: TGTGCCTGTGACGCCGTGGGGGACACGGGCTACACCGATAAACTTATCTTT. Amino acids: CACDAVGDTGYTDKLIF.

In this sample, this clone turned up a few times. At one of its ends the junction is not consistent with the germline gene, which may arise from a read error. The CDR3 loop reads CARDLLGAAGGNTDKLIF. CDR3 bases: TGTGCCCGTGATTTACTGGGGGCCGCTGGGGGGAACACCGATAAACTCATCTTT. V is TRDV2 and J is TRDJ1; 8 bases match TRDD3. The CDR3 is 18 residues long. Per germline, CDR1 GEAIGNYY and CDR2 EKD.

Only a few counts were recorded for this clone. Germline is not matched at one junction end, which may reflect a read error. V usage is TRDV2 and J usage is TRDJ1, with 10 bases matching TRDD3. This CDR3 is 19 amino acids long. Per germline, CDR1 GEAIGNYY and CDR2 EKD. DNA of the CDR3: TGTGCCTGTGGCACCCTGATGTCAACTGGGGGATCGGTGACCGATAAACTCATCTTT. It codes for CACGTLMSTGGSVTDKLIF.

The rearrangement joins TRDV2 to TRDJ1, with 11 nucleotides matching TRDD3. The CDR3 runs to 23 residues. Germline V gene lookup returns CDR1 GEAIGNYY and CDR2 EKD. V gave up 0 bases and J gave up 8 bases; unmatched junction bases: 31. CDR3 coding DNA: TGTGCCTGTGACACCGTGGAGATGGGGGATACGACGAAGGTGACGGGCGACAGGCGAAAACTCATCTTT. It yields the protein CACDTVEMGDTTKVTGDRRKLIF.

This clone has only a few counts. A read error may explain this, as a much larger clone is one base away. This chain connects TRDV2 to TRDJ1, with 7 positions matching TRDD3. This CDR3 spans 15 amino acids. Germline CDR1 and CDR2: GEAIGNYY and EKD. The trim removed 3 bases at V and 0 bases at J, leaving 6 bases unmatched. The CDR3 nucleotides read TGTGCCTGTGACCATCTGGGGGGTGACACCGATAAACTCATCTTT. Amino acid sequence: CACDHLGGDTDKLIF.

The chain recombines TRDV2 with TRDJ3; 8 nucleotides agree with TRDD3. Germline CDR1 GEAIGNYY, CDR2 EKD. The J segment lost 1 base and the V segment lost 0 bases, leaving 16 bases of the junction unmatched. This CDR3 contains 22 residues. CDR3 DNA: TGTGCCTGTGACACCGCCGCACTGGGGGGGCCCCCCAATTCCTGGGACACCCGACAGATGTTTTTC. This codes for CACDTAALGGPPNSWDTRQMFF.

This clone is medium-sized (0.01 to 0.1%) within its sample. This chain connects TRDV2 to TRDJ3; tentatively, D is TRDD3 (6 bases). CDR1 is GEAIGNYY and CDR2 is EKD in the germline V gene. The CDR3 has 19 amino acids. Trimming took 3 bases from V and 0 from J, leaving 17 bases between them. The DNA for the CDR3 is TGTGCCTGTGACGCCGCGGGGGGGACCACCTCCTGGGACACCCGACAGATGTTTTTC. As protein: CACDAAGGTTSWDTRQMFF.

The table lists this clone with a few counts. Here the CDR3 reads CACDTVSGDRTTPDKLIF. CDR3 coding DNA: TGTGCCTGTGACACCGTCTCGGGGGATCGCACTACGCCCGATAAACTCATCTTT. The chain is built from TRDV2 and TRDJ1, with 7 bases matching TRDD3. Germline V lookup: CDR1 GEAIGNYY, CDR2 EKD. Trimming removed 0 bases from V and 3 bases from J; junction bases left unmatched: 15. This CDR3 contains 18 residues.

This clone was seen a handful of times. Other DNA sequences in the sample encode the same CDR3. The rearrangement links TRDV2 to TRDJ1; no firm D call. The CDR3 consists of 15 residues. CDR1 and CDR2 from the germline V gene are GEAIGNYY and EKD. The germline V and J ends were trimmed by 1 base and 1 base, with 12 bases remaining between them. The DNA for the CDR3 is TGTGCCTGTGACACGCTCGGATCCCGCACCGATAAACTCATCTTT. Protein product: CACDTLGSRTDKLIF.

This clone was counted between two and nine times. This rearrangement joins TRDV1 to TRDJ1; TRDD3 matches at 7 bases. Germline V lookup: CDR1 TSWWSYY, CDR2 QGS. With V trimmed by 3 bases and J by 6 bases, 22 bases remained unmatched. This CDR3 comprises 19 residues. The CDR3 DNA sequence: TGTGCTCTTGGGGATGGGGCCTACTACCTGGGGGTATCTCGTTATAAACTCATCTTT. It specifies CALGDGAYYLGVSRYKLIF.

This clone was counted a few times. The chain is built from TRDV3 and TRDJ1; TRDD3 matches at 8 bases. The CDR3 loop spans 17 amino acids. With 4 bases clipped from V and 2 bases from J, the junction kept 18 bases outside the gene matches. Germline CDR1 TVYSNPD, CDR2 GDNSRS (reference sequence). The CDR3: CASPEYLEGDTTDKLIF. CDR3 DNA: TGTGCCTCCCCAGAATATTTGGAAGGGGATACTACCGATAAACTCATCTTT.

The V call is TRDV2, the J call TRDJ3; D unclear. CDR1 and CDR2 from the germline V gene are GEAIGNYY and EKD. The CDR3 totals 19 residues. V dropped 0 bases and J dropped 6 bases, with 20 bases sitting between them. CDR3 residues: CACDTADPSLRKDTRQMFF. CDR3 coding DNA: TGTGCCTGTGACACCGCGGACCCATCTTTGAGAAAGGACACCCGACAGATGTTTTTC.

Of note for this clone: A much larger clone sits a single nucleotide away, making a read error possible. Written as DNA, the CDR3 is TGTGCCTGTGACCTCACTGGGGGATCCTGGAGCTCCTGGGACACCCGAAAGATGTTTTTC. Translating gives CACDLTGGSWSSWDTRKMFF. The genes are TRDV2 and TRDJ3, with TRDD3 matching 10 bases. The CDR3 contains 20 residues. Germline assignment: CDR1 GEAIGNYY and CDR2 EKD.

Regarding this clone: Other DNA sequences within the sample encode an identical CDR3. The chain has TRDV2 and TRDJ1, with 10 bases lining up with TRDD3. Germline values: CDR1 GEAIGNYY, CDR2 EKD. V shed 0 bases, J shed 2 bases, and the junction held 2 bases outside the gene matches. The CDR3 covers 15 residues. In nucleotides, the CDR3 is TGTGCCTGTGACACCTTACTGGGGGATACCGATAAACTCATCTTT. Translation: CACDTLLGDTDKLIF.

V is TRDV2 and J is TRDJ1; the D gene is possibly TRDD2 (5 bases). The CDR3 is made up of 19 amino acids. Germline CDR1 and CDR2: GEAIGNYY and EKD. The ends were cut back, 3 bases at V and 0 bases at J, with 25 bases in the middle. The CDR3: CACDLLPDLKPEYTDKLIF. In DNA form, the CDR3 reads TGTGCCTGTGACCTTCTTCCGGATTTAAAGCCCGAGTACACCGATAAACTCATCTTT.

This clone has just a few counts. Other DNA sequences from this sample encode an identical CDR3 as well. This chain uses TRDV1 with TRDJ1, with 11 bases matching TRDD3. The ends lost 3 bases at V and 4 bases at J; junction bases unmatched: 22. CDR3 length equals 21 residues. Per germline, CDR1 TSWWSYY and CDR2 QGS. Here the CDR3 DNA reads TGTGCTCTTGGGGACCCTTCCTACCGGGGTGACTGGGGGATAGCATACGATAAACTCATCTTT. This sequence encodes CALGDPSYRGDWGIAYDKLIF.

V and J are TRDV2 and TRDJ3; 7 nucleotides align to TRDD3. The junction had 10 bases not matched to a gene; V was cut back by 0 bases and J by 0 bases. The CDR3 is 20 residues long. CDR1 and CDR2 (germline): GEAIGNYY, EKD. Here the CDR3 DNA reads TGTGCCTGTGACACCACTGGGGACATCTCCATCTCCTGGGACACCCGACAGATGTTTTTC. It translates to CACDTTGDISISWDTRQMFF.

V gene TRDV2 combines with J gene TRDJ1; tentatively, D is TRDD3 (5 bases). Germline V gene sequence: CDR1 GEAIGNYY, CDR2 EKD. The CDR3 totals 15 residues. V was pared by 0 bases and J by 6 bases, with 16 bases between. The CDR3 sequence is CACDTVGFGGHKLIF. The CDR3 DNA sequence: TGTGCCTGTGACACCGTCGGGTTCGGGGGGCATAAACTCATCTTT.

Worth noting for this clone: A junction boundary mismatches the germline segment, possibly from a read error. The chain uses TRDV2 and TRDJ1; 13 nucleotides align to TRDD3. CDR3 length equals 16 residues. Germline-derived CDR1 and CDR2 are GEAIGNYY and EKD. CDR3 in amino acids: CARDLLGDTGADKLIF. In nucleotides, the CDR3 is TGTGCCCGTGATTTACTGGGGGATACGGGCGCCGATAAACTCATCTTT.

About this clone itself: Sequence at one end of the junction differs from germline and may be a read error. Other DNA sequences from this sample encode an identical CDR3 as well. The chain couples TRDV2 to TRDJ1; 13 bases align to TRDD3. Looked up from germline, CDR1 is GEAIGNYY and CDR2 is EKD. The CDR3 runs to 21 residues. The CDR3 spells CACDELLGDTGVKFYTDKLIF. CDR3 DNA: TGCGCCTGTGACGAGTTACTGGGGGATACGGGAGTCAAATTCTACACCGATAAACTCATCTTT.

This clone showed up just a few times. The rearrangement joins TRDV2 to TRDJ3, with 10 bases that match TRDD3. CDR3 length: 19 amino acids. Trimming took 1 base from V and 0 from J; bases not matched to a gene: 5. Looked up from germline, CDR1 is GEAIGNYY and CDR2 is EKD. CDR3 region: CACDTVLGDASWDTRQMFF. The CDR3 region has the DNA TGTGCCTGTGACACGGTACTGGGGGATGCCTCCTGGGACACCCGACAGATGTTTTTC.

In its sample, this clone was seen a few times. The chain uses TRDV2 and TRDJ1; 11 bases agree with TRDD3. Looked up from germline, CDR1 is GEAIGNYY and CDR2 is EKD. With V trimmed by 3 bases and J by 0 bases, 14 bases remained unmatched. CDR3 length: 19 residues. CDR3 in DNA: TGTGCCTGTGACGGCCTTCCACAACTGGGGGATAGAGACACCGATAAACTCATCTTT. This codes for CACDGLPQLGDRDTDKLIF.